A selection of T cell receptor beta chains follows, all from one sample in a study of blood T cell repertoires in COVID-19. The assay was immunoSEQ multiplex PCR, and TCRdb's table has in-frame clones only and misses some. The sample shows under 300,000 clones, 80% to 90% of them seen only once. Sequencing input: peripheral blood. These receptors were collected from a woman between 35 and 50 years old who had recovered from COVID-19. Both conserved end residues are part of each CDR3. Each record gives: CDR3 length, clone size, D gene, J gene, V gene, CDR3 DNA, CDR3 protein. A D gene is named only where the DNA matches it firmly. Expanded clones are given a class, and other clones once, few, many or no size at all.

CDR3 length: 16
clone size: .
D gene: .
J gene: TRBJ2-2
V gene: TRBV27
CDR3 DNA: TGTGCCAGCAGTTTATCCGCAGGGTCGAACACCGGGGAGCTGTTTTTT
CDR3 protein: CASSLSAGSNTGELFF

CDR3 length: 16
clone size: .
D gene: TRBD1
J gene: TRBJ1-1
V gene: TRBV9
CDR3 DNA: TGTGCCAGCAGCGTAGACCCGGACAGGGGAGGCACTGAAGCTTTCTTT
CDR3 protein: CASSVDPDRGGTEAFF

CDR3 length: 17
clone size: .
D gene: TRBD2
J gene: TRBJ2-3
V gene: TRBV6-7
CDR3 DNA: TGTGCCAGCAGTTGCTCTAGCGGGGGGGGCCTACGGGATACGCAGTATTTT
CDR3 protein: CASSCSSGGGLRDTQYF

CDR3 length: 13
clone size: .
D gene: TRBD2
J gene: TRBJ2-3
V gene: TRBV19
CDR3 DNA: TGTGCCAGTAATGCGGGAGTCACAGATACGCAGTATTTT
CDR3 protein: CASNAGVTDTQYF

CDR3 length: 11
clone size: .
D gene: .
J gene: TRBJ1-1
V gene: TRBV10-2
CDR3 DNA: TGCGCCAGCAAGGAAGGGGCAACCTCTTTCTTT
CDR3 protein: CASKEGATSFF

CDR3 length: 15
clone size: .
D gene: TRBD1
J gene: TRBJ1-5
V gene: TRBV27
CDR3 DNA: TGTGCCAGCAGCTCCGGGACAGTGTACAATCAGCCCCAGCATTTT
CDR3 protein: CASSSGTVYNQPQHF

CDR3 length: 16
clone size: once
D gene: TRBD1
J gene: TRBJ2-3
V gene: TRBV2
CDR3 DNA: TGTGCCAGCAGTGAAATGTCAGGGGGTCTCGCAGATACGCAGTATTTT
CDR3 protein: CASSEMSGGLADTQYF

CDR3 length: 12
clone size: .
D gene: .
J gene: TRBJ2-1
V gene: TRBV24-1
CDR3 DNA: TGTGCCACCAGTAGAAACCCCGGGGGGCAGTTCTTC
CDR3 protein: CATSRNPGGQFF

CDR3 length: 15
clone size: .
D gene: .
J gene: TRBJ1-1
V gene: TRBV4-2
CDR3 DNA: TGTGCCAGCAGCCAAGGGATTCCAGGGGTTGCTGAAGCTTTCTTT
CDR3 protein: CASSQGIPGVAEAFF

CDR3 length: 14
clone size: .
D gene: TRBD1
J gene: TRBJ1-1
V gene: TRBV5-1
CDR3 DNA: TGCGCCAGCAGCCCGACAGGGATGGTCACTGAAGCTTTCTTT
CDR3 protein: CASSPTGMVTEAFF

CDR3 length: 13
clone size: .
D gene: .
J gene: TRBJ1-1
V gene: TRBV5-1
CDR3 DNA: TGCGCCAGCAGCTTATTAGAACAGGGTGAAGCTTTCTTT
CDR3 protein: CASSLLEQGEAFF

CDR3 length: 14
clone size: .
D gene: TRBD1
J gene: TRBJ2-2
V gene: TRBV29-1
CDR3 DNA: TGCAGCGTTGGGACAGGGGGAAATACCGGGGAGCTGTTTTTT
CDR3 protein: CSVGTGGNTGELFF

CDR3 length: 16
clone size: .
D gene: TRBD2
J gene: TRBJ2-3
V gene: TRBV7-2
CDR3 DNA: TGTGCCAGCAGCCCGAAGGGGAGCGGGAGGGCAGATACGCAGTATTTT
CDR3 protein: CASSPKGSGRADTQYF

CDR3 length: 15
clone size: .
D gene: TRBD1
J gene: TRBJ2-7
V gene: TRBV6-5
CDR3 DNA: TGTGCCAGCTATCCATCCCGGGACAGGGGGTACGAGCAGTACTTC
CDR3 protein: CASYPSRDRGYEQYF

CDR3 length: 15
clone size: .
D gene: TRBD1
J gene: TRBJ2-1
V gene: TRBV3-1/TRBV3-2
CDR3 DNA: TGTGCCAGCAGCCAGCCCGGGACAGGGGTCGATGAGCAGTTCTTC
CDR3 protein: CASSQPGTGVDEQFF

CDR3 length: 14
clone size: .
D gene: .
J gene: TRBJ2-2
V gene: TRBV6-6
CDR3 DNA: TGTGCCAGCAGTTACACCAGCGACCCCGGGGAGCTGTTTTTT
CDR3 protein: CASSYTSDPGELFF

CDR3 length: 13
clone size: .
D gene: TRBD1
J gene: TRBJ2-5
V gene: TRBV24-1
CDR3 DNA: TGTGCCACCAGTGACGACAGGGAAGAGACCCAGTACTTC
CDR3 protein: CATSDDREETQYF

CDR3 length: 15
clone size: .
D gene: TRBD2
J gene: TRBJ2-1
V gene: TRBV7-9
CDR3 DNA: TGTGCCACCATGACTAGCGGGAGGTTCTACAATGAGCAGTTCTTC
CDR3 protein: CATMTSGRFYNEQFF

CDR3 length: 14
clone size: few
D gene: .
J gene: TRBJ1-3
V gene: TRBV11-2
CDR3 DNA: TGTGCCAGCACTCCTCTCGGCTCTGGAAACACCATATATTTT
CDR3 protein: CASTPLGSGNTIYF

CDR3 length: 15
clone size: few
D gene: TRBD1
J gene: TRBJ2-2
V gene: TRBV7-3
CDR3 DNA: TGTGCCAGCAGCCGGGACAGCTTAAACACCGGGGAGCTGTTTTTT
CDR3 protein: CASSRDSLNTGELFF

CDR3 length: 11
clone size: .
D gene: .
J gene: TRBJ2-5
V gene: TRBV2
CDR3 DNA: TGTGCCAGCAAGGGAGAAGAGACCCAGTACTTC
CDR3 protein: CASKGEETQYF

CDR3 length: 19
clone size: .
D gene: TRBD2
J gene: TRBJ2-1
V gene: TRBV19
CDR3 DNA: TGTGCCAGTAGTATGGGCGGACTAGCGGGAGGGAGCTCCTACAATGAGCAGTTCTTC
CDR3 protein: CASSMGGLAGGSSYNEQFF

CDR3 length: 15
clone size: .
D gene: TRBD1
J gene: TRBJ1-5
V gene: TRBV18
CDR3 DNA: TGTGCCAGCTCACCGGACAGGGGGGTACGACAGCCCCAGCATTTT
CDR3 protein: CASSPDRGVRQPQHF

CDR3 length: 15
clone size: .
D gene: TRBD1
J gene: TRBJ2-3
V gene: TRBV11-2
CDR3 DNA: TGTGCCAGCAGCCAAACAGGGGCCCTCACAGATACGCAGTATTTT
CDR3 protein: CASSQTGALTDTQYF

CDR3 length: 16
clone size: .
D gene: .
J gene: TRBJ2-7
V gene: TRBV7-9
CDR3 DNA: TGTGCCAGCAGCTTGGGGAGGGACAATTATCTCTACGAGCAGTACTTC
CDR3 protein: CASSLGRDNYLYEQYF

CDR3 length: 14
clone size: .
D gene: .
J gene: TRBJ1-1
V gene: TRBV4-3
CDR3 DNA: TGCGCCAGCAGCCAAGCCGACAGGCCCACTGAAGCTTTCTTT
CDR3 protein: CASSQADRPTEAFF